This entry describes one T cell receptor (beta chain). Its target is not known. This PCR relied on a set of 60 Vbeta primers and 13 Jbeta primers. The table came from immunoSEQ multiplex PCR; TCRdb's copy has only in-frame clones and leaves some out. Here the sample spans 60,000 to 75,000 clones, 85% to 90% being singletons. The data belong to a study of cytomegalovirus exposure and HLA in healthy donors. Whole-study findings and limits: Later analysis identified a missense DCLRE1C variant that was linked to TCR beta V- and J-gene trimming. In a later analysis, productive TCRs from donors in an Asian-associated ancestry cluster reportedly carried fewer N-insertions than the cohort mean. Three CMV-associated chains proved CMV antigen-specific in vitro.

Looked up from germline, CDR1 is SGHRS and CDR2 is YFSETQ. This CDR3 is 14 amino acids long. J was trimmed by 5 bases and V by 3 bases; bases with no gene match: 4. This sequence originates from a woman under 40 in good health and CMV-seropositive. J is TRBJ1-4 and V is TRBV5-1; 7 bases align to TRBD1. The sequenced material came from PBMCs. CDR3 bases: TGCGCCAGCAGCTATCGGACAGGAAATGAAAAACTGTTTTTT. It is translated as CASSYRTGNEKLFF.